A single sample is the source of the 20 T cell receptor beta chains below, sequenced in a study of blood T cells in healthy people across ages. With a J-beta primer mix and a sample-barcoded 5' primer, a second PCR ran about 7 to 11 cycles. MiXCR, run by TCRdb on the 5' RACE reads, gives a single entry per CDR3 protein. The sample holds 1.5 million to 1.8 million distinct CDR3 sequences; approximately 42% are singletons and the top ten take just over 4%. Sequencing input: blood. Source of these receptors: a woman in her late teens or twenties in good health.

The V gene is TRBV6-5, the J gene TRBJ2-3, with D unresolved. Trimming shortened V by 0 bases and J by 3 bases, and 4 bases separated the two germline ends. The CDR3 consists of 13 residues. Germline V gene lookup returns CDR1 MNHEY and CDR2 SVGAGI. The CDR3 DNA is TGTGCCAGCAGTTACTCGATGACAGATACGCAGTATTTT. Its protein is CASSYSMTDTQYF.

For the CDR3, the DNA is TGTGCCACCCGGGACAGGGAAGAGACCCAGTTCTTC. This encodes CATRDREETQFF. The rearrangement links TRBV10-3 to TRBJ2-1, with 9 nucleotides matching TRBD1. With 10 bases clipped from V and 13 bases from J, the junction kept 11 bases outside the gene matches. The germline gives CDR1 ENHRY, CDR2 SYGVKD. This CDR3 comprises 12 residues.

This clonotype was seen a few times. CDR3 in amino acids: CATSDTTSGNEQYF. CDR3 DNA sequence: TGTGCCACCAGTGATACGACTAGCGGCAATGAGCAGTACTTC. The rearrangement joins TRBV24-1 to TRBJ2-1; 9 bases align to TRBD2. The J call may be incorrect, as the DNA end agrees better with TRBJ2-7. Germline V gives CDR1 KGHDR, CDR2 SFDVKD. The CDR3 is 14 amino acids.

This chain joins TRBV4-3 and TRBJ2-4; D remains ambiguous. The germline gives CDR1 LGHNA, CDR2 YSLEER. V lost 0 bases and J 10 bases, leaving 16 bases between the germline ends. The CDR3 is 15 amino acids. DNA of the CDR3: TGCGCCAGCAGCCAAGATAGTGGCAGTCTGGCGATTCAGTACTTC. It is translated as CASSQDSGSLAIQYF.

This clonotype was found many times. The V call is TRBV7-3, the J call TRBJ2-7; TRBD2 matches at 8 bases. Germline assignment: CDR1 SGHTA and CDR2 FQGTGA. The CDR3 contains 15 residues. J lost 0 bases, V lost 4 bases, and 5 bases had no gene match. DNA of the CDR3: TGTGCCAGCAGCTCGACCGGGACTAGCTCCTACGAGCAGTACTTC. The encoded protein is CASSSTGTSSYEQYF.

In its sample, this clonotype was seen many times. The V call is TRBV7-9, the J call TRBJ2-1, with TRBD1 matching over 9 bases. The CDR3 spans 15 residues. V dropped 4 bases and J dropped 4; count of bases not matched to a gene: 5. Looked up from germline, CDR1 is SEHNR and CDR2 is FQNEAQ (reference sequence). The CDR3 is CASSSGTGIYNEQFF. As DNA, the CDR3 is TGTGCCAGCAGCTCCGGGACAGGGATTTACAATGAGCAGTTCTTC. Full variable domain (remainder filled in from reference TRBV7-9 and TRBJ2-1): DTGVSQNPRHKITKRGQNVTFRCDPISEHNRLYWYRQTLGQGPEFLTYFQNEAQLEKSRLLSDRFSAERPKGSFSTLEIQRTEQGDSAMYLCASSSGTGIYNEQFFGPGTRLTVL.

This chain joins TRBV13 and TRBJ1-2; D is unresolved. CDR1 is PRHDT, CDR2 FYEKMQ, per germline (reference sequence). The CDR3 runs 16 residues. Trimming took off 1 base at V and 4 bases at J, with 16 bases between the two ends. The CDR3 loop is CASSLVSGVTGYGYTF. The CDR3 bases are TGTGCCAGCAGCTTAGTTTCGGGAGTGACGGGCTATGGCTACACCTTC.

A few counts support this clonotype. The chain employs TRBV7-2 and TRBJ2-1; 12 bases are shared with TRBD2. CDR1 is SGHTA and CDR2 is FQGNSA in the germline V gene. This CDR3 comprises 18 residues. V shed 5 bases, J shed 1 base, and the junction held 9 bases outside the gene matches. The CDR3 sequence is CASSPLPGLAGSYNEQFF. The CDR3 nucleotides read TGTGCCAGCAGCCCCTTGCCGGGACTAGCGGGTTCCTACAATGAGCAGTTCTTC.

V is TRBV30 and J is TRBJ2-7; D possibly corresponds to TRBD1 (6 bases). With 3 bases removed from V and 0 bases from J, the gap between germline ends came to 18 bases. Germline V lookup: CDR1 GTSNPN, CDR2 SVGIG (reference sequence). The CDR3 consists of 16 residues. CDR3 in DNA: TGTGCCTGGAGGAAAACAGGGCGAGGTCCCTCCTACGAGCAGTACTTC. This sequence encodes CAWRKTGRGPSYEQYF.

The rearrangement uses TRBV5-1 and TRBJ2-3, with 9 nucleotides matching TRBD2. The ends lost 3 bases at V and 0 bases at J; junction bases unmatched: 14. CDR3 length: 19 residues. Looked up from germline, CDR1 is SGHRS and CDR2 is YFSETQ. The CDR3 loop is CASSSMSYGLAKSTDTQYF. The CDR3 region has the DNA TGCGCCAGCAGCTCCATGAGTTACGGACTAGCGAAAAGCACAGATACGCAGTATTTT.

This clonotype came up once. The chain is built from TRBV7-2 and TRBJ2-3; a possible D gene is TRBD2 (6 bases). V gave up 4 bases and J gave up 6 bases, with 17 bases separating them. Per the germline V gene, CDR1 is SGHTA and CDR2 is FQGNSA. CDR3 length: 15 amino acids. The CDR3 reads CASSSPQRAWDTQYF. The CDR3 nucleotides read TGTGCCAGCAGCTCACCCCAGCGGGCTTGGGATACGCAGTATTTT.

This chain uses TRBV27 with TRBJ2-7; D gene ambiguous. The CDR3 extends over 13 amino acids. Trimming took off 6 bases at V and 5 bases at J, with 14 bases between the two ends. Germline CDR1 reads MNHEY; CDR2 reads SMNVEV (reference sequence). CDR3: CASSARPSHEQYF. Written as DNA, the CDR3 is TGTGCCAGCAGCGCCCGGCCGTCCCACGAGCAGTACTTC.

The chain employs TRBV27 and TRBJ2-5; maybe TRBD2 (6 bases). The CDR3 length is 17 residues. Germline-derived CDR1 and CDR2 are MNHEY and SMNVEV (reference sequence). Trimming pared 5 bases from V and 2 bases from J, leaving 21 bases between. DNA of the CDR3: TGTGCCAGCAGTACCCCGGGGCTGGCGGGATTACAAGAGACCCAGTACTTC. It specifies CASSTPGLAGLQETQYF.

The chain combines TRBV7-9 with TRBJ1-2; D is possibly TRBD1 (6 bases). The germline V gene has CDR1 SEHNR and CDR2 FQNEAQ (reference sequence). Trimming stripped 5 bases from V and 4 bases from J, with 14 bases between. This CDR3 comprises 14 residues. For the CDR3, the DNA is TGTGCCAGCAGCGACAGGAGAAATAGCTATGGCTACACCTTC. Encoded protein: CASSDRRNSYGYTF.

Points on this clonotype: The junction differs from germline at one of its ends, possibly a read error. The rearrangement links TRBV7-8 to TRBJ2-7; a weak D match, TRBD1 (6 bases). CDR1 SGHVS and CDR2 FQNEAQ come from the germline V gene. CDR3 size: 17 residues. The CDR3: CASSLGPQGLSPYKQYF. The CDR3 DNA is TGTGCCAGCAGCTTAGGACCACAGGGTTTATCCCCCTACAAGCAGTACTTC.

This clonotype turned up a few times. The V call is TRBV11-2, the J call TRBJ2-2, with D unclear. Trimming took 8 bases from V and 5 from J, leaving 15 bases between them. This CDR3 is built from 14 residues. The germline V gene has CDR1 SGHAT and CDR2 FQNNGV. The CDR3 bases are TGTGCCAGCGGCCTAAGTGTTGGGACCGGGGAGCTGTTTTTT. Residues: CASGLSVGTGELFF. Full variable domain (missing parts from reference TRBV11-2 and TRBJ2-2): EAGVAQSPRYKIIEKRQSVAFWCNPISGHATLYWYQQILGQGPKLLIQFQNNGVVDDSQLPKDRFSAERLKGVDSTLKIQPAKLEDSAVYLCASGLSVGTGELFFGEGSRLTVL.

The table lists this clonotype with a few counts. The chain combines TRBV7-3 with TRBJ2-1; tentatively, D is TRBD1 (6 bases). The length of the CDR3 is 15 residues. Germline loops: CDR1 SGHTA, CDR2 FQGTGA. V was pared by 4 bases and J by 6 bases, with 16 bases between. The CDR3 DNA reads as TGTGCCAGCAGCTCGCCCTTAACAGGGTTCAATGAGCAGTTCTTC. Amino acids: CASSSPLTGFNEQFF.

The chain recombines TRBV24-1 with TRBJ2-1, with a weak D call TRBD1 (6 bases). V lost 3 bases to trimming and J lost 9 bases, with 14 bases between them. Germline assignment: CDR1 KGHDR and CDR2 SFDVKD. CDR3 length equals 14 residues. The CDR3 DNA reads TGTGCCACCAGTGATACCCGGACAGCCTCTGAGCAGTTCTTC. This encodes CATSDTRTASEQFF.

This clonotype was seen once. The V call is TRBV20-1, the J call TRBJ2-7; 9 bases fit TRBD2. The length of the CDR3 is 13 residues. V was clipped by 3 bases and J by 7 bases; unmatched bases: 7. CDR1 is DFQATT and CDR2 is SNEGSKA in the germline V gene (reference sequence). The CDR3: CSARGLASNEQYF. The CDR3 region has the DNA TGCAGTGCTAGGGGACTAGCATCTAATGAGCAGTACTTC.

This chain connects TRBV4-1 to TRBJ2-7; 9 positions match TRBD1. After removal of 3 bases from V and 2 bases from J, the junction contained 5 bases not matched to a gene. Germline lookup yields CDR1 MGHRA and CDR2 YSYEKL. This CDR3 region has 15 residues. CDR3 sequence (DNA): TGCGCCAGCAGCCAGGGACAGGGTTTGACCTACGAGCAGTACTTC. This codes for CASSQGQGLTYEQYF.